This is a list of T cell receptor beta chains from one sample in a study of human T cells and chemical hapten exposure. TCRdb passed the RACE reads through MiXCR, listing each CDR3 protein once. There are about 300,000 distinct CDR3 sequences in the sample; 5.5% occur only once, and around 8.6% lies in the top ten. The starting material was whole blood, obtained in connection with sensitization to the hapten diphenylcyclopropenone (DPC). The receptor set was obtained from a woman under 30 with alopecia areata. Some clones in this sample may be carry-over from other donors' samples. The CDR3 runs from the conserved cysteine through the conserved F or W. The order of the fields is V gene, J gene, D gene, clone size, CDR3 protein, CDR3 DNA. A D gene is named only where the DNA matches it firmly. Only some rows state a clone size, as once, few, many or a class for expanded clones.

>TRBV12-3/TRBV12-4|TRBJ2-7|TRBD1|.
CASSLGSGTGGYEQYF
TGTGCCAGCAGTTTAGGTAGCGGGACAGGGGGTTACGAGCAGTACTTC
>TRBV2|TRBJ1-4|TRBD1|.
CASSRGTGGEANEKLFF
TGTGCCAGCAGTCGTGGGACAGGGGGCGAAGCTAATGAAAAACTGTTTTTT
>TRBV7-2|TRBJ1-1|TRBD1|many
CASSFRQGSTEAFF
TGTGCCAGCAGCTTTCGACAGGGAAGCACTGAAGCTTTCTTT
>TRBV29-1|TRBJ1-2|.|few
CSVVTNYGYTF
TGCAGCGTTGTGACTAACTATGGCTACACCTTC
>TRBV2|TRBJ2-3|TRBD1|few
CASSEGQGDGTDTQYF
TGTGCCAGCAGTGAAGGGCAGGGGGACGGCACAGATACGCAGTATTTT
>TRBV7-2|TRBJ2-3|TRBD2|.
CASSLYSLAGADTQYF
TGTGCCAGCAGCTTATATTCACTAGCGGGGGCAGATACGCAGTATTTT
>TRBV29-1|TRBJ2-7|.|few
CSVSTEGASEQYF
TGCAGCGTCTCTACGGAGGGGGCTAGCGAGCAGTACTTC
>TRBV7-6|TRBJ2-3|.|.
CASSLELRGLTDTQYF
TGTGCCAGCAGCTTAGAGCTGCGGGGATTAACAGATACGCAGTATTTT
>TRBV5-8|TRBJ2-2|.|.
CARGPRGTGELFF
TGTGCCAGAGGACCGAGAGGGACCGGGGAGCTGTTTTTT
>TRBV21-1|TRBJ2-7|.|.
CASDRVQEQYF
TGTGCCAGTGACAGGGTGCAGGAGCAGTACTTC
>TRBV5-5|TRBJ1-1|TRBD1|.
CASSGKDRVGAEAFF
TGTGCCAGCAGCGGGAAAGACAGGGTAGGAGCTGAAGCTTTCTTT
>TRBV7-2|TRBJ1-1|TRBD1|many
CASSLRTGGTAEAFF
TGTGCCAGCAGCTTAAGGACAGGGGGGACGGCTGAAGCTTTCTTT
>TRBV6-5|TRBJ1-5|.|many
CASSYNQKPNQPQHF
TGTGCCAGCAGTTACAACCAAAAACCCAATCAGCCCCAGCATTTT
>TRBV7-3|TRBJ1-2|.|.
CASSPRAGPLHTF
TGTGCCAGCAGCCCAAGGGCAGGGCCCCTCCATACCTTC